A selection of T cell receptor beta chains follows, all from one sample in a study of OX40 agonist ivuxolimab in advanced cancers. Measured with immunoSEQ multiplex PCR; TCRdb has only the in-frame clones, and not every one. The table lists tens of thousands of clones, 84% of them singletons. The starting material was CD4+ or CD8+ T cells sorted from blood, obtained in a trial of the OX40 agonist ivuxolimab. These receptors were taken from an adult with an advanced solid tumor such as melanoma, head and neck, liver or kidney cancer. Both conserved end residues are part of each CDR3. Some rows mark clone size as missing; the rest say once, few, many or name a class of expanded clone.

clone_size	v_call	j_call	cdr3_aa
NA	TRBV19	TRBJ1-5	CASSIGFRKNNQPQHF
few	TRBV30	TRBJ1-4	CAWSMGYNEKLFF
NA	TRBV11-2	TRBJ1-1	CASSLAGTANTEAFF
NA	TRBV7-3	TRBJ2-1	CASSLSRNNEQFF
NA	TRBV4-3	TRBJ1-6	CASSQVRLASPLHF
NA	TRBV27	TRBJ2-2	CASSLAGFATGELFF
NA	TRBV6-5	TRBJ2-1	CASSGLGWNNEQFF
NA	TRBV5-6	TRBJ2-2	CASSLGPHTGELFF
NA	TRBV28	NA	CASSFPSGDEQYF
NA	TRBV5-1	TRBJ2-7	CASSLAESYEQYF